A single sample gave rise to the 29 T cell receptor beta chains below, sequenced in a study of blood T cell repertoires in COVID-19. Assay: immunoSEQ multiplex PCR; the TCRdb copy retains only in-frame clones and omits some. The data show approximately 52,000 clones, with roughly 89% seen just once and roughly 5% held by the top ten. The sample comprised peripheral blood. These receptors were taken from a man in his 60s with active COVID-19.

The chain uses TRBV9 and TRBJ1-2; 8 bases line up with TRBD1. J gave up 3 bases and V 4 bases, and 8 bases lay outside the gene matches. The CDR3 runs to 15 residues. Germline V gives CDR1 SGDLS, CDR2 YYNGEE. The CDR3 bases are TGTGCCAGCAGCCTCCTCGGACAGGGAGACTATGGCTACACCTTC. Residues: CASSLLGQGDYGYTF.

J is TRBJ2-1 and V is TRBV27; 9 bases fit TRBD2. The V and J ends lost 2 bases and 7 bases, in that order; junction bases with no gene match: 0. The CDR3 has 13 amino acids. CDR1 MNHEY and CDR2 SMNVEV come from the germline V gene (reference sequence). CDR3 DNA sequence: TGTGCCAGCAGTTTAAGCGGGAGGAATGAGCAGTTCTTC. This sequence encodes CASSLSGRNEQFF.

The chain joins TRBV9 to TRBJ1-2, with D unresolved. The V gene lost 0 bases and the J gene lost 4 bases, with 10 bases spanning the gap. The CDR3 has 14 residues. In germline, CDR1 is SGDLS, CDR2 YYNGEE. The CDR3 reads CASSVVPGTYGYTF. CDR3 nucleotide sequence: TGTGCCAGCAGCGTAGTTCCCGGTACCTATGGCTACACCTTC.

The chain joins TRBV6-5 to TRBJ1-1; no definite D call. Germline loops: CDR1 MNHEY, CDR2 SVGAGI. V was cut by 6 bases and J by 1 base, with 6 bases left in between. CDR3 length: 12 amino acids. In DNA form, the CDR3 reads TGTGCCAGCAGCTCTTGGAACACTGAAGCTTTCTTT. Translation gives CASSSWNTEAFF.

The rearrangement links TRBV7-3 to TRBJ2-2; D ambiguous. Trimming took off 1 base at V and 1 base at J, with 4 bases between the two ends. The CDR3 extends over 14 amino acids. CDR1 is SGHTA and CDR2 is FQGTGA in the germline V gene. Written as DNA, the CDR3 is TGTGCCAGCAGCTTAATCGTGAACACCGGGGAGCTGTTTTTT. It codes for CASSLIVNTGELFF.

The chain carries TRBV4-3 and TRBJ2-7; 8 bases fit TRBD1. The CDR3 sequence is 14 residues long. Germline V gives CDR1 LGHNA, CDR2 YSLEER. V lost 1 base, J lost 3 bases, and 2 bases stayed unmatched. CDR3 loop: CASSQGTGFYEQYF. CDR3 coding DNA: TGCGCCAGCAGCCAAGGGACAGGGTTCTACGAGCAGTACTTC.

The chain links TRBV29-1 to TRBJ2-7; TRBD1 is a possible D gene (6 bases). The CDR3 covers 13 residues. Germline CDR1 SQVTM, CDR2 ANQGSEA. The V end lost 2 bases, the J end lost 8 bases, and 16 bases lay between the germline ends. The CDR3 sequence is CSVEKRGTDKQYF. In DNA, the CDR3 is TGCAGCGTTGAAAAAAGGGGGACCGACAAGCAGTACTTC.

This clone was detected a few times. This chain links TRBV7-9 with TRBJ1-2; unclear D gene. Deletions cut 1 base from V and 0 bases from J, with 6 bases between. The CDR3 spans 14 residues. CDR1 and CDR2 from the germline V gene are SEHNR and FQNEAQ (reference sequence). CDR3 bases: TGTGCCAGCAGCTTAGGTACAGCTAACTATGGCTACACCTTC. Its protein is CASSLGTANYGYTF.

The rearrangement uses TRBV10-1 and TRBJ2-1; 7 bases fit TRBD2. CDR1 and CDR2 from the germline V gene are WNHNN and SYGVQD (reference sequence). V lost 2 bases, J lost 3 bases, and 4 bases stayed unmatched. The CDR3 is 15 amino acids. The CDR3 protein is CASSEKGLSYNEQFF. CDR3 sequence (DNA): TGCGCCAGCAGTGAGAAGGGACTAAGCTACAATGAGCAGTTCTTC.

This clone was observed a handful of times. This chain connects TRBV25-1 to TRBJ2-7; D is unclear. V was pared by 9 bases and J by 0 bases, with 15 bases between. The CDR3 contains 14 residues. CDR1 and CDR2 (germline): MGHDK, SYGVNS. The DNA of the CDR3 is TGTGCCAGAAATGGGCGAACAAGCTCCTACGAGCAGTACTTC. It yields the protein CARNGRTSSYEQYF.

DNA for the CDR3: TGCGCCAGCAGCCGCTCGCCGGCAGCGGGGCTATACAATGAGCAGTTCTTC. Translating it yields CASSRSPAAGLYNEQFF. V usage is TRBV4-1 and J usage is TRBJ2-1; TRBD2 agrees at 7 bases. The CDR3 is 17 amino acids. J was trimmed by 4 bases and V by 4 bases; bases with no gene match: 13. Germline CDR1 reads MGHRA; CDR2 reads YSYEKL.

The genes are TRBV2 and TRBJ2-3, with TRBD2 as a possible D gene (6 bases). V was clipped by 0 bases and J by 2 bases, with 12 bases between them. CDR1 is SNHLY and CDR2 is FYNNEI in the germline V gene. This CDR3 has 16 amino acids. CDR3: CASSEASGTNTDTQYF. CDR3 DNA sequence: TGTGCCAGCAGTGAAGCTAGCGGAACTAACACAGATACGCAGTATTTT.

This rearrangement joins TRBV29-1 to TRBJ2-4, with D possibly matching TRBD1 (7 bases). This CDR3 comprises 12 residues. Trimming removed 5 bases from V and 7 bases from J, with 12 bases in between. The germline V gene encodes CDR1 SQVTM and CDR2 ANQGSEA. CDR3 DNA sequence: TGCAGCGTTCGGACAGGAGGGAACATTCAGTACTTC. As protein: CSVRTGGNIQYF.

In its sample, this clone was seen once. The chain links TRBV28 to TRBJ1-2; tentative D call: TRBD1 (5 bases). Trimming removed 3 bases from V and 5 bases from J, with 10 bases in between. Germline V gene sequence: CDR1 MDHEN, CDR2 SYDVKM. The CDR3 spans 13 residues. In nucleotides, the CDR3 is TGTGCCAGCAGTTTCACAGGCGGATATGGCTACACCTTC. Translation: CASSFTGGYGYTF.

The chain employs TRBV5-1 and TRBJ1-5; 8 bases agree with TRBD1. The junction had 5 bases not matched to a gene; V was cut back by 4 bases and J by 5 bases. Per germline, CDR1 SGHRS and CDR2 YFSETQ. The length of the CDR3 is 14 residues. CDR3 bases: TGCGCCAGCAGCGTTACAGGGGGGGATCAGCCCCAGCATTTT. Translating it yields CASSVTGGDQPQHF.

In nucleotides, the CDR3 is TGTGCCAGCAGTCGAAGGGAGGAGACCCAGTACTTC. Residues: CASSRREETQYF. V gene TRBV6-2 or TRBV6-3 combines with J gene TRBJ2-5; perhaps TRBD2 as D (5 bases). This CDR3 region has 12 residues. The germline V and J ends were trimmed by 5 bases and 5 bases, with 9 bases remaining between them. The germline V gene encodes CDR1 MNHEY and CDR2 SVGEGT.

In DNA, the CDR3 is TGCGCCAGCAGCTTGACGGGAGGTAATGGTGAGACCCAGTACTTC. It is translated as CASSLTGGNGETQYF. The rearrangement uses TRBV5-1 and TRBJ2-5; 7 nucleotides align to TRBD2. The CDR3 is 15 residues long. V lost 1 base and J lost 5; bases outside the gene matches: 8. CDR1 SGHRS and CDR2 YFSETQ come from the germline V gene.

DNA for the CDR3: TGTGCCAGCAGCCACGACAAAGCCCCCTACGAGCAGTACTTC. Amino acids: CASSHDKAPYEQYF. The chain combines TRBV7-9 with TRBJ2-7; D gene unclear. Trimming took 5 bases from V and 2 from J, leaving 13 bases between them. The CDR3 runs to 14 residues. Germline V gives CDR1 SEHNR, CDR2 FQNEAQ (reference sequence).

DNA for the CDR3: TGTGCCAGCAGTTGGACAGGGGGCAATCAGCCCCAGCATTTT. It yields the protein CASSWTGGNQPQHF. The chain is built from TRBV6-2 or TRBV6-3 and TRBJ1-5, with 9 bases that match TRBD1. Germline loops: CDR1 MNHEY, CDR2 SVGEGT. The V segment lost 4 bases and the J segment 2 bases; nucleotides outside the gene matches: 0. The CDR3 is 14 amino acids.

The chain couples TRBV5-1 to TRBJ2-5; D call uncertain. Trimming left V 0 bases short and J 5 bases short, with 11 bases between. The CDR3 loop spans 14 amino acids. Germline V gene lookup returns CDR1 SGHRS and CDR2 YFSETQ. For the CDR3, the DNA is TGCGCCAGCAGCTTGGCGCAGGTTGAGGAGACCCAGTACTTC. Protein product: CASSLAQVEETQYF.

V usage is TRBV5-6 and J usage is TRBJ2-7; 7 bases match TRBD1. With V trimmed by 3 bases and J by 3 bases, 9 bases remained unmatched. Germline loops: CDR1 SGHDT, CDR2 YYEEEE. The CDR3 is 15 amino acids. Here the CDR3 DNA reads TGTGCCAGCAGCTACGCCGGGACAGCAAACTACGAGCAGTACTTC. This gives the protein CASSYAGTANYEQYF.

In this sample, this clone turned up a few times. J is TRBJ1-1 and V is TRBV9; the D gene is possibly TRBD1 (5 bases). Germline V gives CDR1 SGDLS, CDR2 YYNGEE. CDR3 length: 15 amino acids. Trimming took off 4 bases at V and 1 base at J, with 14 bases between the two ends. The CDR3 sequence is CASSRYGGTNTEAFF. CDR3 nucleotides: TGTGCCAGCAGCCGATACGGGGGGACGAACACTGAAGCTTTCTTT.

The chain has TRBV7-8 and TRBJ2-2; possible D gene TRBD2, 5 bases. The V end lost 2 bases, the J end lost 4 bases, and 11 bases lay between the germline ends. The CDR3 covers 15 residues. Germline assignment: CDR1 SGHVS and CDR2 FQNEAQ. The CDR3, as DNA: TGTGCCAGCAGCTTAAGCCCGGGAACCACCGGGGAGCTGTTTTTT. It is translated as CASSLSPGTTGELFF.

The chain links TRBV2 to TRBJ1-1; D unresolved. The length of the CDR3 is 12 residues. Germline V gives CDR1 SNHLY, CDR2 FYNNEI. V gave up 3 bases and J gave up 4 bases, with 6 bases separating them. CDR3 amino acids: CASSDAGTEAFF. DNA of the CDR3: TGTGCCAGCAGTGACGCAGGCACTGAAGCTTTCTTT.

The chain recombines TRBV28 with TRBJ2-7, with 9 positions matching TRBD1. V was clipped by 3 bases and J by 4 bases; unmatched bases: 4. This CDR3 has 14 amino acids. Germline V gene data show CDR1 as MDHEN and CDR2 as SYDVKM. The CDR3: CASSFGTGIYEQYF. DNA of the CDR3: TGTGCCAGCAGTTTTGGGACAGGGATTTACGAGCAGTACTTC.

V gene TRBV2 combines with J gene TRBJ2-3; 7 nucleotides match TRBD2. V shed 6 bases, J shed 4 bases, and the junction held 7 bases outside the gene matches. Germline V gives CDR1 SNHLY, CDR2 FYNNEI. The CDR3 has 14 residues. The CDR3 DNA is TGTGCCAGCAGAAAAACTAGCGTCGCAGATACGCAGTATTTT. Amino acids: CASRKTSVADTQYF.

The V call is TRBV6-5, the J call TRBJ1-2; 8 bases agree with TRBD1. Trimming removed 7 bases from V and 6 bases from J; junction bases left unmatched: 7. Per the germline V gene, CDR1 is MNHEY and CDR2 is SVGAGI. The CDR3 contains 13 residues. In DNA, the CDR3 is TGTGCCAGCACCCCACAGGGGGGACATGGCTACACCTTC. The encoded protein is CASTPQGGHGYTF.

The chain has TRBV3-1 (or the pseudogene TRBV3-2) and TRBJ1-6; no reliable D call. Germline CDR1 and CDR2: LGHDT and YNNKEL (reference sequence). The CDR3 length is 13 residues. Trimming pared 5 bases from V and 7 bases from J, leaving 9 bases between. CDR3 residues: CASSTAQNSPLHF. Written as DNA, the CDR3 is TGTGCCAGCAGCACCGCCCAGAATTCACCCCTCCACTTT.

Only a few counts were recorded for this clone. V and J are TRBV6-1 and TRBJ2-7; a weak D match, TRBD2 (5 bases). The CDR3 consists of 14 residues. Per the germline V gene, CDR1 is MNHNS and CDR2 is SASEGT. V was clipped by 1 base and J by 3 bases, with 10 bases between them. The CDR3 bases are TGTGCCAGCAGTGAAGTTTATGGAGGCTACGAGCAGTACTTC. It is translated as CASSEVYGGYEQYF.